The 17 T cell receptor beta chains reported below all come from one sample, sequenced in a study of cytomegalovirus exposure and HLA in healthy donors. Amplification used 60 Vbeta primers and 13 Jbeta primers. Using immunoSEQ multiplex PCR, the repertoire was profiled, and TCRdb retains in-frame clones only, with some absent. The sample contains 83,000 or so clones, approximately 79% of which appear only once. Sequences were obtained from PBMCs. The receptors stem from a female donor in good health and CMV-seronegative.

By sample fraction, this clone is medium-sized. The V and J genes are TRBV6-6 and TRBJ2-6; tentatively, D is TRBD1 (6 bases). In germline, CDR1 is MNHNY, CDR2 SVGAGI (reference sequence). Trimming left V 2 bases short and J 2 bases short, with 10 bases between. The CDR3 contains 16 residues. The CDR3 nucleotides are TGTGCCAGCAGTTACCCAACAGGGACTGGGGCCAACGTCCTGACTTTC. Amino acids: CASSYPTGTGANVLTF.

The rearrangement joins TRBV2 to TRBJ2-7, with TRBD2 matching 7 bases. Germline V gives CDR1 SNHLY, CDR2 FYNNEI. Losses at the gene ends were 3 bases for V and 4 bases for J; bases not matched to a gene: 12. The CDR3 sequence is 16 residues long. CDR3 in DNA: TGTGCCAGCAGTGAGGGACCCCGGGGCGGGAGATACGAGCAGTACTTC. Protein sequence: CASSEGPRGGRYEQYF. The full variable domain, in which reference TRBV2 and TRBJ2-7 provide the parts outside the CDR3, is EPEVTQTPSHQVTQMGQEVILRCVPISNHLYFYWYRQILGQKVEFLVSFYNNEISEKSEIFDDQFSVERPDGSNFTLKIRSTKLEDSAMYFCASSEGPRGGRYEQYFGPGTRLTVT.

V usage is TRBV5-4 and J usage is TRBJ1-2; no clear D gene. Trimming took 0 bases from V and 3 from J, leaving 12 bases between them. Germline-derived CDR1 and CDR2 are SGHNT and YYREEE (reference sequence). This CDR3 has 15 residues. The CDR3 sequence: CASSLGSQAYYGYTF. The CDR3 coding sequence is TGTGCCAGCAGCTTGGGGTCCCAGGCTTACTATGGCTACACCTTC. The whole variable domain, filled in from reference TRBV5-4 and TRBJ1-2, reads ETGVTQSPTHLIKTRGQQVTLRCSSQSGHNTVSWYQQALGQGPQFIFQYYREEENGRGNFPPRFSGLQFPNYSSELNVNALELDDSALYLCASSLGSQAYYGYTFGSGTRLTVV.

This chain links TRBV7-2 with TRBJ1-1; D may be TRBD1 (5 bases). V lost 3 bases and J lost 3, with 5 bases in between. This CDR3 region has 12 residues. CDR1 is SGHTA and CDR2 is FQGNSA in the germline V gene. CDR3 in amino acids: CASSFRDTEAFF. The CDR3 DNA sequence: TGTGCCAGCAGCTTCAGGGACACTGAAGCTTTCTTT.

This clone has a handful of counts. V gene TRBV4-3 combines with J gene TRBJ2-5, with a possible D match to TRBD2 (5 bases). V gave up 4 bases and J gave up 4 bases, with 16 bases separating them. The germline gives CDR1 LGHNA, CDR2 YSLEER. The CDR3 runs 15 residues. The CDR3 reads CASSREKGDGETQYF. DNA of the CDR3: TGCGCCAGCAGCCGGGAGAAGGGAGACGGAGAGACCCAGTACTTC.

In its sample, this clone was seen once. The chain combines TRBV15 with TRBJ1-2; D is unclear. Germline V CDR1 and CDR2: LNHNV, YYDKDF (reference sequence). The V end was cut by 3 bases, the J end by 4 bases, with 9 bases between. The CDR3 extends over 13 amino acids. The CDR3 loop reads CATSSSDSYGYTF. For the CDR3, the DNA is TGTGCCACCAGCAGTAGCGACTCCTATGGCTACACCTTC. The full variable domain, completed using reference TRBV15 and TRBJ1-2, is DAMVIQNPRYQVTQFGKPVTLSCSQTLNHNVMYWYQQKSSQAPKLLFHYYDKDFNNEADTPDNFQSRRPNTSFCFLDIRSPGLGDTAMYLCATSSSDSYGYTFGSGTRLTVV.

V usage is TRBV2 and J usage is TRBJ1-1, with a weak D call TRBD1 (6 bases). Trimming left V 6 bases short and J 1 base short, with 6 bases between. The germline CDR1 and CDR2 sequences are SNHLY and FYNNEI. The CDR3 totals 12 residues. The CDR3 reads CASRTGNTEAFF. Here the CDR3 DNA reads TGTGCCAGCAGGACAGGGAACACTGAAGCTTTCTTT.

The chain is built from TRBV18 and TRBJ2-7; 10 nucleotides line up with TRBD1. CDR3 length: 15 amino acids. V shed 8 bases and J 2 bases; nucleotides not matched to a gene: 9. Germline values: CDR1 KGHSH, CDR2 LQKENI. CDR3 sequence: CASPHLDRGTYEQYF. DNA for the CDR3: TGTGCCAGCCCACACCTGGACAGGGGGACCTACGAGCAGTACTTC.

This rearrangement joins TRBV6-1 to TRBJ2-7; 9 nucleotides line up with TRBD1. Germline V lookup: CDR1 MNHNS, CDR2 SASEGT. The V and J ends lost 3 bases and 6 bases, in that order; junction bases with no gene match: 9. The CDR3 has 15 residues. For the CDR3, the DNA is TGTGCCAGCAGTGATGGCTTGGGACAGGGTTTCGAGCAGTACTTC. Translating gives CASSDGLGQGFEQYF.

The V and J genes are TRBV5-4 and TRBJ1-4; TRBD1 matches at 9 bases. Looked up from germline, CDR1 is SGHNT and CDR2 is YYREEE (reference sequence). With 2 bases clipped from V and 8 bases from J, the junction kept 4 bases outside the gene matches. The CDR3 runs 14 residues. The CDR3 loop is CASSLQGATEKLFF. CDR3 nucleotide sequence: TGTGCCAGCAGCTTACAGGGGGCTACCGAAAAACTGTTTTTT.

The V gene is TRBV5-6, the J gene TRBJ2-5, with D tentatively TRBD1 (6 bases). Trimming took off 0 bases at V and 2 bases at J, with 14 bases between the two ends. Germline V gene data show CDR1 as SGHDT and CDR2 as YYEEEE. This CDR3 has 16 amino acids. The CDR3 is CASSLGLRDKQETQYF. The DNA of the CDR3 is TGTGCCAGCAGCTTGGGACTCCGGGACAAGCAAGAGACCCAGTACTTC.

V gene TRBV18 combines with J gene TRBJ2-2; D ambiguous. This CDR3 has 13 amino acids. Looked up from germline, CDR1 is KGHSH and CDR2 is LQKENI. Trimming removed 1 base at V and 5 bases at J, with 5 bases between. The CDR3 nucleotides read TGTGCCAGCTCACCACTACGGACCGGGGAGCTGTTTTTT. It is translated as CASSPLRTGELFF.

The chain uses TRBV9 and TRBJ1-6; D perhaps matches TRBD1 (5 bases). The V and J ends lost 3 bases and 8 bases respectively, with 9 bases between them. The length of the CDR3 is 13 residues. Germline V gene data show CDR1 as SGDLS and CDR2 as YYNGEE. CDR3 coding DNA: TGTGCCAGCAGCGCACAGGATTATTCACCCCTCCACTTT. Translation gives CASSAQDYSPLHF.

J is TRBJ1-2 and V is TRBV6-5; possible D gene TRBD1, 5 bases. V was shortened by 9 bases and J by 9 bases, with 17 bases between the two germline ends. Germline lookup yields CDR1 MNHEY and CDR2 SVGAGI. CDR3 length: 12 amino acids. CDR3 DNA sequence: TGTGCCAGTAATAACGGGGCGGGGAGCTACACCTTC. This gives the protein CASNNGAGSYTF.

J is TRBJ2-4 and V is TRBV10-2, with 11 bases lining up with TRBD1. J lost 4 bases, V lost 8 bases, and 4 bases had no gene match. This CDR3 comprises 14 residues. Per germline, CDR1 WSHSY and CDR2 SAAADI. The CDR3 reads CASLDRGRKNIQYF. In DNA, the CDR3 is TGCGCCAGCTTGGACAGGGGGCGTAAAAACATTCAGTACTTC.

This clone was counted a single time. The V gene is TRBV19, the J gene TRBJ2-7; 7 positions match TRBD1. Germline lookup yields CDR1 LNHDA and CDR2 SQIVND (reference sequence). This CDR3 has 14 residues. V was pared by 5 bases and J by 3 bases, with 7 bases of the junction left unmatched. The CDR3, as DNA: TGTGCCAGTAGTGTTAGACAGGGTAGCTACGAGCAGTACTTC. As protein: CASSVRQGSYEQYF.

This chain connects TRBV5-1 to TRBJ2-2, with a weak D call TRBD2 (5 bases). There are 13 residues in the CDR3. Germline V gene sequence: CDR1 SGHRS, CDR2 YFSETQ. V dropped 3 bases and J dropped 5 bases, with 8 bases sitting between them. The CDR3 region is CASSSRLTGELFF. The CDR3 DNA follows: TGCGCCAGCAGCTCGCGACTAACCGGGGAGCTGTTTTTT.